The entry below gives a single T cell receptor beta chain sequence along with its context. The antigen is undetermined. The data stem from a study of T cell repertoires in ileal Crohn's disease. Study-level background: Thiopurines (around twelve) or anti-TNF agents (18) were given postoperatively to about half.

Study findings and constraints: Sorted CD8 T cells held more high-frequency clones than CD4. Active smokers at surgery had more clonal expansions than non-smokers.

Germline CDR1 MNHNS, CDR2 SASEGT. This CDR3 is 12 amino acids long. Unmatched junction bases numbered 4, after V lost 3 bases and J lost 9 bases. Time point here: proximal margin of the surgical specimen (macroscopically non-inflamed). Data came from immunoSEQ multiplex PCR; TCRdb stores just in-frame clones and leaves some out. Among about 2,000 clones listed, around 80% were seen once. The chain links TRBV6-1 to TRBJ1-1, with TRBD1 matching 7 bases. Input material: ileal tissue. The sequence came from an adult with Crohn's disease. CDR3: CASSDRGIQAFF. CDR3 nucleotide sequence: TGTGCCAGCAGTGACAGGGGGATTCAAGCTTTCTTT.